A selection of T cell receptor beta chains follows, all from one sample in a study of sequential checkpoint blockade in melanoma. Assay: immunoSEQ multiplex PCR; the TCRdb copy retains only in-frame clones and omits some. The repertoire holds some 14,000 clones, almost 85% seen once, with under 35% in the top ten. The sequences come from CD8+ T cells sorted from blood (inferred from file names), collected from a patient given nivolumab and ipilimumab in sequence. The receptors come from a human donor with melanoma. CDR3s include the opening cysteine and the closing phenylalanine or tryptophan. Each record gives: CDR3 protein, CDR3 DNA, V gene, CDR3 length, D gene, clone size, J gene. A D gene is named only where the DNA matches it firmly. Not every row has a clone size; where given, it reads once, few, many or a size class.

cdr3_aa: CASSPQGIVGYTF
cdr3_nt: TGTGCCAGCAGCCCCCAGGGAATAGTGGGCTACACCTTC
v_call: TRBV7-9
cdr3_length: 13
d_call: NA
clone_size: NA
j_call: TRBJ1-2

cdr3_aa: CATSRAVVSWGQGTQYF
cdr3_nt: TGTGCCACCAGCAGAGCAGTAGTGTCCTGGGGTCAGGGGACCCAGTACTTC
v_call: TRBV15
cdr3_length: 17
d_call: NA
clone_size: NA
j_call: TRBJ2-5

cdr3_aa: CASSAGRASYNEQFF
cdr3_nt: TGTGCCAGCAGCGCGGGGAGGGCCTCCTACAATGAGCAGTTCTTC
v_call: TRBV13
cdr3_length: 15
d_call: TRBD2
clone_size: NA
j_call: TRBJ2-1

cdr3_aa: CASSLVYGLAGPIDTQYF
cdr3_nt: TGTGCCAGTAGTCTAGTCTACGGACTAGCGGGACCTATAGATACGCAGTATTTT
v_call: TRBV19
cdr3_length: 18
d_call: TRBD2
clone_size: NA
j_call: TRBJ2-3

cdr3_aa: CSVAGTDSNQPQHF
cdr3_nt: TGCAGCGTTGCCGGGACAGATAGCAATCAGCCCCAGCATTTT
v_call: TRBV29-1
cdr3_length: 14
d_call: TRBD1
clone_size: NA
j_call: TRBJ1-5

cdr3_aa: CASSDWDRGNNEQFF
cdr3_nt: TGTGCCAGCAGTGATTGGGACAGGGGAAACAATGAGCAGTTCTTC
v_call: TRBV6-1
cdr3_length: 15
d_call: TRBD1
clone_size: NA
j_call: TRBJ2-1

cdr3_aa: CASSLTGAQWEQYF
cdr3_nt: TGTGCCAGCAGCTTAACAGGGGCCCAATGGGAGCAGTACTTC
v_call: TRBV7-2
cdr3_length: 14
d_call: TRBD1
clone_size: NA
j_call: TRBJ2-7

cdr3_aa: CASSTRLGGLLGDTQYF
cdr3_nt: TGCGCCAGCAGCACTCGTCTAGGGGGCTTGCTGGGAGATACGCAGTATTTT
v_call: TRBV5-1
cdr3_length: 17
d_call: TRBD1
clone_size: NA
j_call: TRBJ2-3

cdr3_aa: CASTPTSGSLEQYF
cdr3_nt: TGTGCCAGCACCCCGACTAGCGGGAGCCTCGAGCAGTACTTC
v_call: TRBV28
cdr3_length: 14
d_call: TRBD2
clone_size: NA
j_call: TRBJ2-7

cdr3_aa: CASSLRLAGDLAKNIQYF
cdr3_nt: TGTGCCAGCAGCTTGCGGCTAGCGGGAGATCTAGCCAAAAACATTCAGTACTTC
v_call: TRBV7-2
cdr3_length: 18
d_call: TRBD2
clone_size: once
j_call: TRBJ2-4

cdr3_aa: CASSLARGQGGDNEQFF
cdr3_nt: TGTGCCAGCAGCTTAGCGCGAGGACAGGGCGGGGACAATGAGCAGTTCTTC
v_call: TRBV7-8
cdr3_length: 17
d_call: TRBD1
clone_size: NA
j_call: TRBJ2-1

cdr3_aa: CASSLAGRGRQYF
cdr3_nt: TGTGCCAGCAGTTTGGCGGGACGTGGGAGGCAGTACTTC
v_call: TRBV27
cdr3_length: 13
d_call: NA
clone_size: NA
j_call: TRBJ2-7

cdr3_aa: CASSLSGASSYEQYF
cdr3_nt: TGCGCCAGCAGCTTGAGCGGGGCGAGCTCCTACGAGCAGTACTTC
v_call: TRBV5-1
cdr3_length: 15
d_call: TRBD2
clone_size: NA
j_call: TRBJ2-7

cdr3_aa: CASSPSGTQETQYF
cdr3_nt: TGTGCCAGCAGTCCCAGCGGGACTCAAGAGACCCAGTACTTC
v_call: TRBV6-5
cdr3_length: 14
d_call: TRBD2
clone_size: NA
j_call: TRBJ2-5

cdr3_aa: CASSLAGGYQPQHF
cdr3_nt: TGCGCCAGCAGCTTGGCAGGGGGCTATCAGCCCCAGCATTTT
v_call: TRBV5-1
cdr3_length: 14
d_call: TRBD1
clone_size: NA
j_call: TRBJ1-5

cdr3_aa: CASSEGRRGEQYF
cdr3_nt: TGTGCCAGCAGTGAGGGCCGAAGGGGCGAGCAGTACTTC
v_call: TRBV25-1
cdr3_length: 13
d_call: NA
clone_size: NA
j_call: TRBJ2-7

cdr3_aa: CASSRGGSTDTQYF
cdr3_nt: TGTGCCAGCAGTCGCGGGGGTAGCACAGATACGCAGTATTTT
v_call: TRBV2
cdr3_length: 14
d_call: TRBD2
clone_size: NA
j_call: TRBJ2-3

cdr3_aa: CASNPLARPYEQYF
cdr3_nt: TGTGCCAGCAACCCCCTAGCGAGACCCTACGAGCAGTACTTC
v_call: TRBV28
cdr3_length: 14
d_call: NA
clone_size: NA
j_call: TRBJ2-7

cdr3_aa: CAIIPVSGGNQPQHF
cdr3_nt: TGTGCCATCATTCCTGTTTCAGGGGGCAATCAGCCCCAGCATTTT
v_call: TRBV10-3
cdr3_length: 15
d_call: NA
clone_size: NA
j_call: TRBJ1-5

cdr3_aa: CASSQGAGGTYEQYF
cdr3_nt: TGTGCCAGCAGCCAAGGGGCGGGAGGAACCTACGAGCAGTACTTC
v_call: TRBV14
cdr3_length: 15
d_call: TRBD2
clone_size: NA
j_call: TRBJ2-7

cdr3_aa: CASSLSGTGGYYEQYF
cdr3_nt: TGCGCCAGCAGCTTGTCCGGGACAGGGGGCTACTACGAGCAGTACTTC
v_call: TRBV5-1
cdr3_length: 16
d_call: TRBD1
clone_size: NA
j_call: TRBJ2-7

cdr3_aa: CASSQGLSGGGYGYTF
cdr3_nt: TGCGCCAGCAGCCAAGGCCTTTCGGGGGGAGGCTATGGCTACACCTTC
v_call: TRBV4-3
cdr3_length: 16
d_call: NA
clone_size: few
j_call: TRBJ1-2

cdr3_aa: CASSHRTGERQETQYF
cdr3_nt: TGTGCCAGCAGCCACAGGACAGGGGAGAGGCAAGAGACCCAGTACTTC
v_call: TRBV7-9
cdr3_length: 16
d_call: TRBD1
clone_size: few
j_call: TRBJ2-5

cdr3_aa: CASSLGPANNSPLHF
cdr3_nt: TGTGCCAGCAGTTTGGGCCCCGCCAATAATTCACCCCTCCACTTT
v_call: TRBV27
cdr3_length: 15
d_call: NA
clone_size: few
j_call: TRBJ1-6

cdr3_aa: CASSSRDRSYEQYF
cdr3_nt: TGTGCCAGCAGCTCTAGGGACAGGTCCTACGAGCAGTACTTC
v_call: TRBV5-4
cdr3_length: 14
d_call: TRBD1
clone_size: NA
j_call: TRBJ2-7

cdr3_aa: CASSLARGYQETQYF
cdr3_nt: TGTGCCAGCAGCTTAGCGAGGGGGTACCAAGAGACCCAGTACTTC
v_call: TRBV7-9
cdr3_length: 15
d_call: NA
clone_size: NA
j_call: TRBJ2-5

cdr3_aa: CASSLRYEQYF
cdr3_nt: TGTGCCAGCAGTCTCCGGTACGAGCAGTACTTC
v_call: TRBV28
cdr3_length: 11
d_call: NA
clone_size: NA
j_call: TRBJ2-7

cdr3_aa: CASSLGQRNTEAFF
cdr3_nt: TGTGCCAGCAGCTTGGGACAGAGGAACACTGAAGCTTTCTTT
v_call: TRBV5-6
cdr3_length: 14
d_call: NA
clone_size: NA
j_call: TRBJ1-1

cdr3_aa: CASTSPRGLSSYEQYF
cdr3_nt: TGTGCCAGCACTTCCCCCAGGGGTCTGAGCTCCTACGAGCAGTACTTC
v_call: TRBV7-9
cdr3_length: 16
d_call: NA
clone_size: once
j_call: TRBJ2-7

cdr3_aa: CASRVAGGRGTGELFF
cdr3_nt: TGCGCCAGCAGAGTAGCGGGGGGGCGGGGCACCGGGGAGCTGTTTTTT
v_call: TRBV10-2
cdr3_length: 16
d_call: TRBD2
clone_size: NA
j_call: TRBJ2-2

cdr3_aa: CSGPLVLVAANGSRHLGNEQFF
cdr3_nt: TGCAGCGGTCCGTTGGTTTTAGTAGCGGCAAATGGCTCCCGGCACCTAGGCAATGAGCAGTTCTTC
v_call: TRBV29-1
cdr3_length: 22
d_call: NA
clone_size: NA
j_call: TRBJ2-1

cdr3_aa: CASSLGQGSNEQFF
cdr3_nt: TGTGCCAGCAGCTTGGGACAGGGGAGTAATGAGCAGTTCTTC
v_call: TRBV7-8
cdr3_length: 14
d_call: TRBD1
clone_size: once
j_call: TRBJ2-1

cdr3_aa: CASSYSPTGNEQYF
cdr3_nt: TGTGCCAGCAGTTACTCGCCGACAGGGAACGAGCAGTACTTC
v_call: TRBV6-5
cdr3_length: 14
d_call: TRBD1
clone_size: NA
j_call: TRBJ2-7

cdr3_aa: CASSELLAETQYF
cdr3_nt: TGTGCCAGCAGTGAACTACTAGCAGAGACCCAGTACTTC
v_call: TRBV6-1
cdr3_length: 13
d_call: NA
clone_size: NA
j_call: TRBJ2-5

cdr3_aa: CASSSYRGNTEAFF
cdr3_nt: TGTGCCAGCAGTTCCTACAGGGGGAACACTGAAGCTTTCTTT
v_call: TRBV27
cdr3_length: 14
d_call: TRBD1
clone_size: NA
j_call: TRBJ1-1

cdr3_aa: CASGGRHPSYNEQFF
cdr3_nt: TGTGCCAGCGGGGGCCGACACCCCTCCTACAATGAGCAGTTCTTC
v_call: TRBV6-1
cdr3_length: 15
d_call: NA
clone_size: NA
j_call: TRBJ2-1

cdr3_aa: CASSLELYSPLHF
cdr3_nt: TGTGCTAGCAGCTTAGAGCTCTATTCACCCCTCCACTTT
v_call: TRBV7-7
cdr3_length: 13
d_call: NA
clone_size: NA
j_call: TRBJ1-6

cdr3_aa: CASSRNAGGQFF
cdr3_nt: TGTGCCAGCAGTCGAAATGCGGGGGGGCAGTTCTTC
v_call: TRBV27
cdr3_length: 12
d_call: TRBD2
clone_size: NA
j_call: TRBJ2-1

cdr3_aa: CASSLGAVNTGELFF
cdr3_nt: TGTGCCAGCAGTTTGGGGGCGGTGAACACCGGGGAGCTGTTTTTT
v_call: TRBV27
cdr3_length: 15
d_call: NA
clone_size: once
j_call: TRBJ2-2

cdr3_aa: CSGRGSTDYGYTF
cdr3_nt: TGCAGCGGCCGAGGATCGACCGACTATGGCTACACCTTC
v_call: TRBV29-1
cdr3_length: 13
d_call: NA
clone_size: NA
j_call: TRBJ1-2

cdr3_aa: CASREDGNTGELFF
cdr3_nt: TGTGCCAGCAGGGAGGACGGTAACACCGGGGAGCTGTTTTTT
v_call: TRBV7-3
cdr3_length: 14
d_call: NA
clone_size: NA
j_call: TRBJ2-2

cdr3_aa: CASSQVWGGYEQYF
cdr3_nt: TGCGCCAGCAGCCAAGTTTGGGGAGGCTACGAGCAGTACTTC
v_call: TRBV4-1
cdr3_length: 14
d_call: NA
clone_size: NA
j_call: TRBJ2-7

cdr3_aa: CASSPRQGGTDTQYF
cdr3_nt: TGTGCCAGCAGCCCCCGACAGGGAGGCACAGATACGCAGTATTTT
v_call: TRBV7-9
cdr3_length: 15
d_call: TRBD1
clone_size: once
j_call: TRBJ2-3

cdr3_aa: CASSQDLTSGRTVQYF
cdr3_nt: TGCGCCAGCAGCCAAGATTTGACTAGCGGGAGGACGGTGCAGTACTTC
v_call: TRBV4-1
cdr3_length: 16
d_call: TRBD2
clone_size: once
j_call: TRBJ2-7

cdr3_aa: CASSLELAGRETQYF
cdr3_nt: TGCGCCAGCAGCTTGGAACTAGCGGGGCGGGAGACCCAGTACTTC
v_call: TRBV5-1
cdr3_length: 15
d_call: TRBD2
clone_size: NA
j_call: TRBJ2-5

cdr3_aa: CASSEGLDPYEQYF
cdr3_nt: TGTGCCAGCAGCGAGGGACTAGATCCCTACGAGCAGTACTTC
v_call: TRBV9
cdr3_length: 14
d_call: TRBD2
clone_size: NA
j_call: TRBJ2-7

cdr3_aa: CASSQVGGGSNQPQHF
cdr3_nt: TGCGCCAGCAGCCAAGTTGGGGGGGGGAGCAATCAGCCCCAGCATTTT
v_call: TRBV4-3
cdr3_length: 16
d_call: NA
clone_size: NA
j_call: TRBJ1-5

cdr3_aa: CASSVATDGELFF
cdr3_nt: TGTGCCAGCAGCGTAGCGACAGACGGGGAGCTGTTTTTT
v_call: TRBV9
cdr3_length: 13
d_call: NA
clone_size: medium-sized
j_call: TRBJ2-2

cdr3_aa: CASPRRQANTEAFF
cdr3_nt: TGTGCCAGCCCTCGGAGACAGGCAAACACTGAAGCTTTCTTT
v_call: TRBV2
cdr3_length: 14
d_call: NA
clone_size: NA
j_call: TRBJ1-1

cdr3_aa: CASSLRGIDQPQHF
cdr3_nt: TGCGCCAGCAGCCTCCGGGGGATCGATCAGCCCCAGCATTTT
v_call: TRBV4-1
cdr3_length: 14
d_call: NA
clone_size: NA
j_call: TRBJ1-5

cdr3_aa: CASSPRTGARGEQYF
cdr3_nt: TGTGCCAGCAGTCCTAGGACAGGGGCCCGCGGCGAGCAGTACTTC
v_call: TRBV27
cdr3_length: 15
d_call: TRBD1
clone_size: NA
j_call: TRBJ2-7

cdr3_aa: CASSHSGGALDTQYF
cdr3_nt: TGTGCCAGCAGCCATAGCGGGGGGGCCTTAGATACGCAGTATTTT
v_call: TRBV7-3
cdr3_length: 15
d_call: TRBD2
clone_size: NA
j_call: TRBJ2-3